A selection of T cell receptor beta chains follows, all from one sample in a study of PD-L1 blockade in urothelial cancer. Sequencing was performed with immunoSEQ multiplex PCR; in TCRdb, only in-frame clones are kept and a portion is missing. The sample consists of tens of thousands of clones, approximately 92% of them appearing once. The source material was PBMCs, sampled around atezolizumab (anti-PD-L1) treatment. The receptors originated from a man between 70 and 80 years old with urothelial cancer. Each CDR3 is given with its conserved first and last residue. The order of the fields is J gene, V gene, clone size, D gene, CDR3 DNA, CDR3 protein. The D gene is left open where the match is weak. For some rows the clone size is stated as once, few or many, or as a class when expanded; others skip it.

J gene: TRBJ1-4
V gene: TRBV5-5
clone size: .
D gene: TRBD1
CDR3 DNA: TGTGCCAGCAGCTTTAGACAGGGGAATGAAAAACTGTTTTTT
CDR3 protein: CASSFRQGNEKLFF

J gene: TRBJ2-5
V gene: TRBV15
clone size: .
D gene: .
CDR3 DNA: TGTGCCACCAGCAGAGCGGGAGCGGGCGCACAAGAGACCCAGTACTTC
CDR3 protein: CATSRAGAGAQETQYF

J gene: TRBJ2-4
V gene: TRBV11-2
clone size: .
D gene: TRBD2
CDR3 DNA: TGTGCCAGCAGCTTAGAAGGGCTAGCGGGAACAAGGGTCAAAAACATTCAGTACTTC
CDR3 protein: CASSLEGLAGTRVKNIQYF

J gene: TRBJ2-5
V gene: TRBV9
clone size: .
D gene: .
CDR3 DNA: TGTGCCAGCAGCGTGGGAGGAGCCCGACAAGAGACCCAGTACTTC
CDR3 protein: CASSVGGARQETQYF

J gene: TRBJ1-2
V gene: TRBV7-8
clone size: few
D gene: TRBD1
CDR3 DNA: TGTGCCAGCAGCTTAGGGACAGGGATCGCCTATGGCTACACCTTC
CDR3 protein: CASSLGTGIAYGYTF

J gene: TRBJ2-7
V gene: TRBV4-2
clone size: .
D gene: TRBD2
CDR3 DNA: TGTGCCAGCAGCCCCAGCGGACTAGATCGGAACGAGCAGTACTTC
CDR3 protein: CASSPSGLDRNEQYF

J gene: TRBJ2-5
V gene: TRBV6-5
clone size: .
D gene: TRBD1
CDR3 DNA: TGTGCCAGCAGACGACAGGGGACAGAGACCCAGTACTTC
CDR3 protein: CASRRQGTETQYF

J gene: TRBJ1-4
V gene: TRBV7-9
clone size: .
D gene: TRBD1
CDR3 DNA: TGTGCCAGCAGGCCCAACAGGGGAACTAATGAAAAACTGTTTTTT
CDR3 protein: CASRPNRGTNEKLFF

J gene: TRBJ1-1
V gene: TRBV6-5
clone size: .
D gene: TRBD1
CDR3 DNA: TGTGCCAGCAGTTACTCGACAGGGGGCGCGGGGACTGAAGCTTTCTTT
CDR3 protein: CASSYSTGGAGTEAFF

J gene: TRBJ2-7
V gene: TRBV27
clone size: .
D gene: .
CDR3 DNA: TGTGCCAGCAGTTTCCAGGGCCCCCCCCCGTTCTACGAGCAGTACTTC
CDR3 protein: CASSFQGPPPFYEQYF

J gene: TRBJ2-4
V gene: TRBV5-1
clone size: .
D gene: TRBD2
CDR3 DNA: TGCGCCAGCAGCTTGGAGACTAGCGGGACCCAAAACATTCAGTACTTC
CDR3 protein: CASSLETSGTQNIQYF

J gene: TRBJ1-2
V gene: TRBV10-3
clone size: .
D gene: TRBD1
CDR3 DNA: TGTGCCATCAGTGTGGAGGGGGCGCGTGGCTACACCTTC
CDR3 protein: CAISVEGARGYTF

J gene: TRBJ2-5
V gene: TRBV27
clone size: few
D gene: TRBD1
CDR3 DNA: TGTGCCAGCCTACGACAGGGAGAAGAGACCCAGTACTTC
CDR3 protein: CASLRQGEETQYF

J gene: TRBJ1-3
V gene: TRBV9
clone size: .
D gene: .
CDR3 DNA: TGTGCCAGCAGCGTAGACGGGGACTCTGGAAACACCATATATTTT
CDR3 protein: CASSVDGDSGNTIYF

J gene: TRBJ2-6
V gene: TRBV10-2
clone size: .
D gene: .
CDR3 DNA: TGCGCCAGCTTTAGGGAGAGCTCTGGGGCCAACGTCCTGACTTTC
CDR3 protein: CASFRESSGANVLTF

J gene: TRBJ1-5
V gene: TRBV6-1
clone size: once
D gene: TRBD1
CDR3 DNA: TGTGCCACCCTACAGGGGAGTAGCAATCAGCCCCAGCATTTT
CDR3 protein: CATLQGSSNQPQHF

J gene: TRBJ2-3
V gene: TRBV14
clone size: .
D gene: TRBD2
CDR3 DNA: TGTGCCAGCAGCCAAGAACAGGGACTAGCGGGAGGATGGTATGGCACAGATACGCAGTATTTT
CDR3 protein: CASSQEQGLAGGWYGTDTQYF

J gene: TRBJ1-1
V gene: TRBV4-2
clone size: .
D gene: .
CDR3 DNA: TGTGCCAGCAGCCAAGAGGGACTCCCTCGGGCTGAAGCTTTCTTT
CDR3 protein: CASSQEGLPRAEAFF

J gene: TRBJ2-1
V gene: TRBV5-6
clone size: .
D gene: .
CDR3 DNA: TGTGCCAGCAGCTTTCGCTCCCTAGCTTCTGCCCCCCACAATGAGCAGTTCTTC
CDR3 protein: CASSFRSLASAPHNEQFF

J gene: TRBJ2-3
V gene: TRBV6-1
clone size: .
D gene: TRBD2
CDR3 DNA: TGTGCCAGCAGTGAGGCTAGCGGGAGCGGGGATACGCAGTATTTT
CDR3 protein: CASSEASGSGDTQYF

J gene: TRBJ2-7
V gene: TRBV7-3
clone size: .
D gene: TRBD1
CDR3 DNA: TGTGCCAGCAGCTTAGGCGGGACAGGGTTTTACGAGCAGTACTTC
CDR3 protein: CASSLGGTGFYEQYF

J gene: TRBJ2-1
V gene: TRBV9
clone size: once
D gene: TRBD2
CDR3 DNA: TGTGCCAGCAGCACGGGACTAGCGGGAGAAGGGGAGCAGTTCTTC
CDR3 protein: CASSTGLAGEGEQFF

J gene: TRBJ2-2
V gene: TRBV29-1
clone size: .
D gene: .
CDR3 DNA: TGCAGCTCTGCACAGGGTACTACTGGGGAGCTGTTTTTT
CDR3 protein: CSSAQGTTGELFF

J gene: TRBJ1-1
V gene: TRBV5-1
clone size: .
D gene: TRBD1
CDR3 DNA: TGCGCCAGCAGTGGACAGGGTATTTTGACTGAAGCTTTCTTT
CDR3 protein: CASSGQGILTEAFF

J gene: TRBJ2-4
V gene: TRBV19
clone size: once
D gene: .
CDR3 DNA: TGTGCCAGTAGTTCAACAGGGAATACCAAAAACATTCAGTACTTC
CDR3 protein: CASSSTGNTKNIQYF

J gene: TRBJ1-3
V gene: TRBV18
clone size: once
D gene: .
CDR3 DNA: TGTGCCAGCTCCCTGGGGGGCTCTGGAAACACCATATATTTT
CDR3 protein: CASSLGGSGNTIYF

J gene: TRBJ1-3
V gene: TRBV7-9
clone size: .
D gene: .
CDR3 DNA: TGTGCCAGCAGCTTGGCCACGGGAAACACCATATATTTT
CDR3 protein: CASSLATGNTIYF

J gene: TRBJ2-3
V gene: TRBV2
clone size: once
D gene: TRBD1
CDR3 DNA: TGTGCCAGCAGTTCCGACAGGGGGAGGTTGGCTACGCAGTATTTT
CDR3 protein: CASSSDRGRLATQYF

J gene: TRBJ2-3
V gene: TRBV10-1
clone size: few
D gene: .
CDR3 DNA: TGCGCCAGCAGTGAGCGGACGGACTACGGCGACCTCCGTCCCACAGATACGCAGTATTTT
CDR3 protein: CASSERTDYGDLRPTDTQYF

J gene: TRBJ1-4
V gene: TRBV5-5
clone size: .
D gene: .
CDR3 DNA: TGTGCCAGCAGCGGAATTACAGGGAGGGGTGAAAAACTGTTTTTT
CDR3 protein: CASSGITGRGEKLFF

J gene: TRBJ2-2
V gene: TRBV19
clone size: .
D gene: .
CDR3 DNA: TGTGCCAGTAGTATAGGCGATAGCACCGGGGAGCTGTTTTTT
CDR3 protein: CASSIGDSTGELFF

J gene: TRBJ1-1
V gene: TRBV7-2
clone size: .
D gene: TRBD1
CDR3 DNA: TGTGCCAGCAGCTTACAAGGTCGACGGACAGGGCAAAACACTGAAGCTTTCTTT
CDR3 protein: CASSLQGRRTGQNTEAFF

J gene: TRBJ2-1
V gene: TRBV5-1
clone size: .
D gene: .
CDR3 DNA: TGCGCCAGCAGCTTGGGAGACTATGCTCATGAGCAGTTCTTC
CDR3 protein: CASSLGDYAHEQFF

J gene: TRBJ2-3
V gene: TRBV5-1
clone size: .
D gene: .
CDR3 DNA: TGCGCCAGCAGCCAGACTGGGGAGGGCACAGATACGCAGTATTTT
CDR3 protein: CASSQTGEGTDTQYF

J gene: TRBJ2-3
V gene: TRBV6-1
clone size: .
D gene: .
CDR3 DNA: TGTGCCAGCAGCGACGGGGGCACAGATACGCAGTATTTT
CDR3 protein: CASSDGGTDTQYF

J gene: TRBJ1-2
V gene: TRBV28
clone size: .
D gene: .
CDR3 DNA: TGTGCCAGCAGCCCCGGGGGGCCCCCTAACTATGGCTACACCTTC
CDR3 protein: CASSPGGPPNYGYTF

J gene: TRBJ2-6
V gene: TRBV9
clone size: .
D gene: TRBD1
CDR3 DNA: TGTGCCAGCAGCGTATCCCGGGACAGGGGGTCTGGGGCCAACGTCCTGACTTTC
CDR3 protein: CASSVSRDRGSGANVLTF

J gene: TRBJ2-1
V gene: TRBV10-3
clone size: once
D gene: TRBD2
CDR3 DNA: TGTGCCATCAGTGAGTCGGCTAGCGGGAGAAATGAGCAGTTCTTC
CDR3 protein: CAISESASGRNEQFF

J gene: TRBJ2-2
V gene: TRBV19
clone size: .
D gene: .
CDR3 DNA: TGTGCCAGTAGTATGCCTCCTGGGCAGGGGACCGGGGAGCTGTTTTTT
CDR3 protein: CASSMPPGQGTGELFF

J gene: TRBJ2-7
V gene: TRBV28
clone size: .
D gene: TRBD2
CDR3 DNA: TGTGCCAGCAGTTTACTGGCGGGGGACTACGAGCAGTACTTC
CDR3 protein: CASSLLAGDYEQYF

J gene: TRBJ2-7
V gene: TRBV6-1
clone size: .
D gene: .
CDR3 DNA: TGTGCCAGCAGTGAAAAAGGGGCCTCAGCCCACTTC
CDR3 protein: CASSEKGASAHF

J gene: TRBJ2-1
V gene: TRBV5-6
clone size: once
D gene: .
CDR3 DNA: TGTGCCAGCAGCTTGCTAGCGAGCAATGAGCAGTTCTTC
CDR3 protein: CASSLLASNEQFF

J gene: TRBJ2-7
V gene: TRBV6-6
clone size: .
D gene: .
CDR3 DNA: TGTGCCAGCAGTGCCGGATTTAGGGAGTTCGGGAGGCAGTACTTC
CDR3 protein: CASSAGFREFGRQYF

J gene: TRBJ2-7
V gene: TRBV19
clone size: once
D gene: TRBD2
CDR3 DNA: TGTGCCAGTAGACTAAGCGGGACCCTCTCCTACGAGCAGTACTTC
CDR3 protein: CASRLSGTLSYEQYF

J gene: TRBJ2-1
V gene: TRBV9
clone size: .
D gene: .
CDR3 DNA: TGTGCCAGCAGCGAGGGCGGCTTCGGGGATGAGCAGTTCTTC
CDR3 protein: CASSEGGFGDEQFF

J gene: TRBJ2-3
V gene: TRBV7-3
clone size: .
D gene: TRBD1
CDR3 DNA: TGTGCCAGCAGCTCAACAGGGGGTCGCACAGATACGCAGTATTTT
CDR3 protein: CASSSTGGRTDTQYF

J gene: TRBJ2-7
V gene: TRBV10-3
clone size: .
D gene: TRBD1
CDR3 DNA: TGTGCCATCAGTGAGGGGCAGGGGGCGGACGAGCAGTACTTC
CDR3 protein: CAISEGQGADEQYF

J gene: TRBJ2-7
V gene: TRBV14
clone size: .
D gene: TRBD2
CDR3 DNA: TGTGCCAGCAGCCAAGATGCGATACTAGCGGAAACCTACGAGCAGTACTTC
CDR3 protein: CASSQDAILAETYEQYF